What follows are 2 T cell receptor beta chains derived from one specimen sequenced in a study of cytomegalovirus exposure and HLA in healthy donors. The PCR was carried out with 60 Vbeta primers and 13 Jbeta primers. Measured with immunoSEQ multiplex PCR; TCRdb has only the in-frame clones, and not every one. The sample has roughly 90,000 clones; roughly 82% are singletons. The specimen sequenced was PBMCs. All receptors come from a young man in good health and CMV-seropositive.

This sequence joins TRBV10-3 and TRBJ2-4; 13 bases map to TRBD2. Germline trimming cut 10 bases from V and 0 bases from J; bases unmatched to any gene: 9. The CDR3 contains 17 residues. The germline gives CDR1 ENHRY, CDR2 SYGVKD. In DNA, the CDR3 is TGTGCCAGCGGACTAGCGGGAGATGGGGGAGCCAAAAACATTCAGTACTTC. This gives the protein CASGLAGDGGAKNIQYF.

The gene calls are TRBV6-5 and TRBJ1-6; D is unresolved. Germline V gene lookup returns CDR1 MNHEY and CDR2 SVGAGI. The CDR3 is made up of 14 amino acids. Trimming took off 6 bases at V and 7 bases at J, with 13 bases between the two ends. The CDR3 bases are TGTGCCAGCAGATTCCGGGGAAGAAATTCACCCCTCCACTTT. Translating gives CASRFRGRNSPLHF.